The source of this TCR beta chain is a study of cytomegalovirus exposure and HLA in healthy donors. Study summary: In a later analysis, the 120 or so validation repertoires were reported to have used the same platform as the approximately 620 first-cohort repertoires. The study's findings and limits: The study put 160 or so TCR beta chains on its list as cytomegalovirus-associated. Some public TCRs appeared in many individuals, while most sequences were rare. Specific recognition of CMV antigens was confirmed in vitro for three chains (all CMV-associated).

Method: immunoSEQ multiplex PCR; TCRdb's copy keeps in-frame clones and lacks some. The sample shows about 110,000 clones, over 75% of them seen only once. A remark on this clone: The antigen is undetermined.

This clonotype was sampled from a woman aged 18-29 years in good health and CMV-seronegative. The sequencing input was PBMCs.

The CDR3 region has the DNA TGTGCCAGCAGCCCACAGGATTACTATGGCTACACCTTC. Residues: CASSPQDYYGYTF. This chain connects TRBV5-4 to TRBJ1-2, with D maybe TRBD1 (5 bases). CDR3 length: 13 amino acids. Trimming shortened V by 4 bases and J by 3 bases, and 10 bases separated the two germline ends. CDR1 is SGHNT, CDR2 YYREEE, per germline (reference sequence). The whole variable domain, filled in from reference TRBV5-4 and TRBJ1-2, reads ETGVTQSPTHLIKTRGQQVTLRCSSQSGHNTVSWYQQALGQGPQFIFQYYREEENGRGNFPPRFSGLQFPNYSSELNVNALELDDSALYLCASSPQDYYGYTFGSGTRLTVV.